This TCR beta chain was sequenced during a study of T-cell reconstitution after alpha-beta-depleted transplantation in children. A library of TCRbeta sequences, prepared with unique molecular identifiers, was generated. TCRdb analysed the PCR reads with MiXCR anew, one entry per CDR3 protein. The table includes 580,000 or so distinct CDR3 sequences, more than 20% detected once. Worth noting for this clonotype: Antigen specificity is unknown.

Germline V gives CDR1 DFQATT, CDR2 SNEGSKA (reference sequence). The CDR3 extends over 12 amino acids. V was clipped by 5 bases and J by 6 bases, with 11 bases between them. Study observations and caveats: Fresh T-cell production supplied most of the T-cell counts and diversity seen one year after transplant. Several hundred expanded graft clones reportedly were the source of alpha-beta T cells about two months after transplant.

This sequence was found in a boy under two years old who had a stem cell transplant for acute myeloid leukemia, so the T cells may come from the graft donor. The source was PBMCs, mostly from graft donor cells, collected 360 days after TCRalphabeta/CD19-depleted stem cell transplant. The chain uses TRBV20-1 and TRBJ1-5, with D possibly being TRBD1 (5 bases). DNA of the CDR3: TGCAGTGCTCCTCGGGGGTCTCAGCCCCAGCATTTT. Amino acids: CSAPRGSQPQHF.